The present TCR beta chain was sequenced within a study of beta chain features in type 1 diabetes. CD4+ naive, central memory, regulatory and stem cell-like memory subsets were isolated by sorting on CD45RO/CCR7/CD25/CD127/CD95/CD27. As every portion of the isolated RNA was reverse transcribed, the sequencing read expressed TCRB transcripts. Naive, central memory and regulatory T cell samples averaged roughly 3.6 million reads. Clones were sequenced by immunoSEQ multiplex PCR, and TCRdb holds only the in-frame ones, with some missing. The sample includes roughly 140,000 clones, around 10% seen only once; the top ten take around 2%. V lost 1 base to trimming and J lost 0 bases, with 3 bases between them. CDR1 is SGDLS, CDR2 YYNGEE, per germline. The CDR3 has 13 residues.

The sequencing input was central memory CD4+ T cells from blood. This clonotype was obtained from a man aged 18 to 29 in good health. The chain has TRBV9 and TRBJ2-3, with D unclear. The CDR3 DNA reads TGTGCCAGCAGCGTAACTAGCACAGATACGCAGTATTTT. Protein product: CASSVTSTDTQYF.